This paragraph covers one T cell receptor (beta chain) sequence. Its antigen is undetermined. Genomic DNA constituted the template upon which TCR beta VDJ and CDR3 profiling was performed. MiXCR, applied by TCRdb to the reads, yields one record per CDR3 protein. The data hold roughly 51,000 distinct CDR3 sequences, with 70% to 80% observed a single time. This sample stems from a study of CD8+CD57+ T cells in acquired aplastic anemia. Study at large: The study obtained an average of roughly 3 ug of DNA from sorted CD4+ and CD8+ cells. Roughly 10.8 million reads were obtained on average for healthy donor CD4+ cells. The study's findings and limits: Roughly 31 CD8+ CDR3 sequences were shared between patients and controls. Any difference that existed in CD8+ Simpson's diversity between patients and controls was not significant.

The CDR3 is made up of 17 amino acids. Germline values: CDR1 MGHRA, CDR2 YSYEKL. Between the trimmed V and J ends, which lost 1 base and 1 base, there was a span of 15 bases. The rearrangement joins TRBV4-1 to TRBJ2-3; D unresolved. The sample comprised sorted CD4+, CD8+, or CD8+CD57+ T cells (not recorded which) from PBMCs. This clonotype was obtained from a human donor in good health, serving as a control. For the CDR3, the DNA is TGCGCCAGCAGCCAAGTCGATATGGGGTTTCGCACAGATACGCAGTATTTT. Translated: CASSQVDMGFRTDTQYF.